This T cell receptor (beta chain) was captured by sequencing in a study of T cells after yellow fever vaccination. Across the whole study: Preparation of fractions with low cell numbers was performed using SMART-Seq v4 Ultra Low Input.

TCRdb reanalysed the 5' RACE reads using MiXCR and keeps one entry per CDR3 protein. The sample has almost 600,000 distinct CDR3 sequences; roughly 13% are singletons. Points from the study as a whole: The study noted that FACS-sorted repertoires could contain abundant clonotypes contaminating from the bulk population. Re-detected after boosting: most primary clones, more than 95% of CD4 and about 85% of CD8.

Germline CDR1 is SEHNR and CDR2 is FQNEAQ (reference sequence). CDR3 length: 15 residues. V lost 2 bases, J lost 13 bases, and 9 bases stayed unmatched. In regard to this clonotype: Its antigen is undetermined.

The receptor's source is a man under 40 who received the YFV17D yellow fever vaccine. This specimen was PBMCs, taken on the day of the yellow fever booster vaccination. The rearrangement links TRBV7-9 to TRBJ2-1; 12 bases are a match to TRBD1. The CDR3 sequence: CASSLRGSGTGGQFF. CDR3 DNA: TGTGCCAGCAGCTTAAGAGGGTCCGGGACAGGGGGCCAGTTCTTC.